A selection of T cell receptor beta chains follows, all from one sample in a study of shared clonotypes between healthy human individuals. The assay was immunoSEQ multiplex PCR, and TCRdb's table has in-frame clones only and misses some. Among roughly 2.1 million clones listed, more than 85% were seen once. The sequencing input was naive CD8+ T cells from PBMCs. These receptors originate from a young man in good health. Some clones in this sample may be carry-over from other donors' samples. The CDR3 runs from the conserved cysteine through the conserved F or W. Each record gives: J gene, CDR3 length, V gene, clone size, D gene, CDR3 DNA, CDR3 protein. D genes are given only for firm matches. Some rows mark clone size as missing; the rest say once, few, many or name a class of expanded clone.

TRBJ2-3 16 TRBV7-3 - TRBD2 TGTGCCAGCAGCTTAACGGGCGGGAGAGGAACAGATACGCAGTATTTT CASSLTGGRGTDTQYF
TRBJ2-3 17 TRBV4-3 - TRBD2 TGCGCCAGCAGCCCAGGACTAGCGGGAGTAGTCGCAGATACGCAGTATTTT CASSPGLAGVVADTQYF
TRBJ1-3 15 TRBV7-9 - - TGTGCCAGCAGCGTAAACAGGATCTCTGGAAACACCATATATTTT CASSVNRISGNTIYF
TRBJ2-3 15 TRBV13 - - TGTGCCAGCAGCTTAGGCCGAAGGAGCCCAGATACGCAGTATTTT CASSLGRRSPDTQYF
TRBJ2-7 13 TRBV28 - - TGTGCCAGCAGTTTCCAGGGACTGAACGAGCAGTACTTC CASSFQGLNEQYF
TRBJ2-7 14 TRBV14 - - TGTGCCAGCAGCCGTTCTCGGGCCCCCTACGAGCAGTACTTC CASSRSRAPYEQYF
TRBJ1-5 15 TRBV7-8 - TRBD1 TGTGCCAGCAGCTTGGACAGGGTTGGCAATCAGCCCCAGCATTTT CASSLDRVGNQPQHF
TRBJ1-3 15 TRBV28 - TRBD1 TGTGCCAGCAGCCCTCTAGGGACAGGGATCGTCACCATATATTTT CASSPLGTGIVTIYF
TRBJ2-1 13 TRBV10-2 once - TGCGCCAGCGGCGGGGAGTCCTACAATGAGCAGTTCTTC CASGGESYNEQFF
TRBJ1-4 16 TRBV7-2 - - TGTGCCAGCAGCCCCCAGGTGGGGGGGCCTAATGAAAAACTGTTTTTT CASSPQVGGPNEKLFF
TRBJ2-1 13 TRBV27 - - TGTGCCAGCAGTTCCCTCCCGACAGGTACACAGTTCTTC CASSSLPTGTQFF
TRBJ1-2 14 TRBV28 - TRBD1 TGTGCCAGCAGTTTCGGACAGGGGGCATATGGCTACACCTTC CASSFGQGAYGYTF
TRBJ1-2 13 TRBV6-6 - - TGTGCCAGCAGTTACTCTAAGGAGTATGGCTACACCTTC CASSYSKEYGYTF
TRBJ2-3 16 TRBV7-6 - - TGTGCCAGCAGCTTAATCGGGCAGGCGCGCACAGATACGCAGTATTTT CASSLIGQARTDTQYF
TRBJ1-1 13 TRBV6-5 once - TGTGCCAGCAGTTACTCGGCCAGGGCGGAAGCTTTCTTT CASSYSARAEAFF
TRBJ1-4 12 TRBV7-2 once - TGTGCCAGCAGCTCCACTAATGAAAAACTGTTTTTT CASSSTNEKLFF
TRBJ2-2 14 TRBV27 - TRBD2 TGTGCCAGCAGTTTATATCGGGGAGGGGGGGAGCTGTTTTTT CASSLYRGGGELFF
TRBJ1-1 16 TRBV5-3 - - TGTGCCAGAAGCTCAGGACAGTTCCTGATGAACACTGAAGCTTTCTTT CARSSGQFLMNTEAFF
TRBJ2-1 14 TRBV11-1 - TRBD1 TGTGCCAGCAGCACCCGGGACAGGGGTAATGAGCAGTTCTTC CASSTRDRGNEQFF
TRBJ2-3 16 TRBV5-1 - - TGCGCCAGCAGCGCTACCGGGACGGCGGTGGTTGTTACGCAGTATTTT CASSATGTAVVVTQYF
TRBJ2-3 13 TRBV28 - - TGTGCCAGCAGTTTAATTAGAGTAGATACGCAGTATTTT CASSLIRVDTQYF
TRBJ2-7 12 TRBV10-3 once - TGTGCCATCAGCAAAGACAGGACCGAGCAGTACTTC CAISKDRTEQYF
TRBJ1-2 16 TRBV13 - TRBD1 TGTGCCAGCAGCCTACAGACAGGGTTTGCCCTCTATGGCTACACCTTC CASSLQTGFALYGYTF
TRBJ2-2 13 TRBV27 - - TGTGCCAGCATGGGGTCAGGGGCCGGGGAGCTGTTTTTT CASMGSGAGELFF
TRBJ2-7 14 TRBV9 - - TGTGCCAGCAGCGTAGCTGGGGAATCCTACGAGCAGTACTTC CASSVAGESYEQYF
TRBJ2-1 15 TRBV4-3 - TRBD2 TGCGCCAGCAGAGGGGGACTAGCTCCTAACAATGAGCAGTTCTTC CASRGGLAPNNEQFF
TRBJ2-1 15 TRBV4-3 - - TGCGCCAGCAGCCAAGACTGGGGCGGGGTCAATGAGCAGTTCTTC CASSQDWGGVNEQFF
TRBJ1-1 15 TRBV19 - - TGTGCCAGTAATCCCCAAAGCGGCGTGGACACTGAAGCTTTCTTT CASNPQSGVDTEAFF
TRBJ2-2 16 TRBV14 - - TGTGCCAGCAGCCATTTTCTGCTTAAGGACACCGGGGAGCTGTTTTTT CASSHFLLKDTGELFF
TRBJ2-1 18 TRBV4-3 - TRBD2 TGCGCCAGCAGCCAAGATGCCTTCCGGGGGGGTTTTTACAATGAGCAGTTCTTC CASSQDAFRGGFYNEQFF
TRBJ2-2 13 TRBV15 once - TGTGCCACCAGCACACAGAACACCGGGGAGCTGTTTTTT CATSTQNTGELFF